Detailed here is one T cell receptor (beta chain). Antigen: not known. Profiled with immunoSEQ multiplex PCR; TCRdb holds only in-frame clones, not every one. Here the sample spans some 1.1 million clones, approximately 75% being singletons. Nashville, Tennessee was home to all donors, each a Caucasian adult. Investigators divided CD4+ cells into CD45RA+ naive and CD45RA-negative memory subsets. With 2 bases clipped from V and 8 bases from J, the junction kept 5 bases outside the gene matches. Germline V gene lookup returns CDR1 SNHLY and CDR2 FYNNEI. The CDR3 extends over 13 amino acids. These data come from a study of shared clonotypes between healthy human individuals. Study results and limitations: A few donors held approximately 5% of naive CD4 clonotypes in common.

V gene TRBV2 combines with J gene TRBJ1-2, with TRBD1 matching over 7 bases. The specimen sequenced was memory CD4+ T cells from PBMCs. Subset described: CD45RA-negative fraction. The TCR comes from a man between 18 and 35 years old in good health. Some clones in this sample may be carry-over from other donors' samples. The CDR3 nucleotides read TGTGCCAGCAGTGAACTTGGGACAGAAGGCTACACCTTC. As protein: CASSELGTEGYTF. Drawing the rest from reference TRBV2 and TRBJ1-2, the complete variable domain is EPEVTQTPSHQVTQMGQEVILRCVPISNHLYFYWYRQILGQKVEFLVSFYNNEISEKSEIFDDQFSVERPDGSNFTLKIRSTKLEDSAMYFCASSELGTEGYTFGSGTRLTVV.